These T cell receptor beta chains were read from a single sample in a study of T cell responses to AZD1222 COVID-19 vaccine. Repertoires were generated with immunoSEQ multiplex PCR, while TCRdb's copy carries only in-frame clones and drops some. The sample holds tens of thousands of clones, 76% seen once. The specimen was peripheral blood, collected on day 0 of AZD1222 vaccination. The origin of the receptors is an adult in good health. Each CDR3 is given with its conserved first and last residue. Fields, in order: clone size, J gene, V gene, D gene, CDR3 protein, CDR3 DNA. A D gene is named only where the DNA matches it firmly. Clone size is stated in some rows and not others, as once, few, many or a class when expanded.

NA,TRBJ2-7,TRBV11-2,TRBD2,CASSPTRRERGVSYEQYF,TGTGCCAGCAGCCCTACCCGGCGGGAGCGGGGAGTTTCCTACGAGCAGTACTTC
NA,TRBJ2-2,TRBV6-5,NA,CASSYPANTGELFF,TGTGCCAGCAGTTACCCCGCGAACACCGGGGAGCTGTTTTTT
medium-sized,TRBJ2-1,TRBV7-8,NA,CASSLGATSESAYNEQFF,TGTGCCAGCAGCTTAGGGGCGACATCCGAATCGGCCTACAATGAGCAGTTCTTC
NA,TRBJ2-6,TRBV11-2,TRBD1,CASSPSGTGRFSGANVLTF,TGTGCCAGCAGCCCGTCCGGGACAGGCCGCTTCTCTGGGGCCAACGTCCTGACTTTC
NA,TRBJ2-3,TRBV28,NA,CASVSGLNPQYF,TGTGCCAGCGTAAGTGGACTTAACCCGCAGTATTTT
NA,TRBJ1-4,TRBV27,NA,CASSLSGLTNEKLFF,TGTGCCAGCAGTTTATCCGGACTGACGAATGAAAAACTGTTTTTT
NA,TRBJ2-1,TRBV6-1,NA,CASSDLPGRPNNEQFF,TGTGCCAGCAGTGACCTACCGGGACGCCCAAACAATGAGCAGTTCTTC
NA,TRBJ2-1,TRBV11-3,NA,CASSLDLGVSEQFF,TGTGCCAGCAGCTTAGATCTTGGGGTTTCTGAGCAGTTCTTC
NA,TRBJ2-3,TRBV4-3,NA,CASSREGLDTQYF,TGCGCCAGCAGCCGCGAGGGTTTAGATACGCAGTATTTT
NA,TRBJ1-6,TRBV4-2,NA,CASSQAGPESPLHF,TGTGCCAGCAGCCAAGCCGGACCCGAGTCACCCCTCCACTTT
NA,TRBJ1-1,TRBV6-6,NA,CASSLQGGELNTEAFF,TGTGCCAGCAGCCTTCAAGGGGGAGAACTGAACACTGAAGCTTTCTTT
once,TRBJ2-1,TRBV24-1,TRBD2,CATSDPTSGYYNEQFF,TGTGCCACCAGTGATCCGACTAGCGGGTACTACAATGAGCAGTTCTTC
NA,TRBJ1-1,TRBV5-1,TRBD1,CASSPGQGRARNTEAFF,TGCGCCAGCAGCCCCGGACAGGGAAGAGCCCGGAACACTGAAGCTTTCTTT
NA,TRBJ1-2,TRBV5-5,TRBD1,CASSQQGTYGYTF,TGTGCCAGCAGCCAACAGGGGACCTATGGCTACACCTTC
NA,TRBJ2-3,TRBV27,TRBD2,CASSQTSGSTSDTQYF,TGTGCCAGCAGTCAGACTAGCGGGTCAACATCAGATACGCAGTATTTT
NA,TRBJ1-5,TRBV11-2,NA,CASSLEGTDQPQHF,TGTGCCAGCAGCTTAGAAGGGACGGATCAGCCCCAGCATTTT
NA,TRBJ1-3,TRBV5-6,NA,CASSLGGVSGNTIYF,TGTGCCAGCAGCTTGGGAGGGGTCTCTGGAAACACCATATATTTT
NA,TRBJ2-3,TRBV5-1,NA,CASGPFTDTQYF,TGCGCCAGCGGCCCTTTCACAGATACGCAGTATTTT
few,TRBJ2-1,TRBV10-3,NA,CAISDSYGQSDNEQFF,TGTGCCATCAGTGATTCTTATGGACAGTCCGATAATGAGCAGTTCTTC
NA,TRBJ2-7,TRBV6-5,TRBD1,CASSYGTGGYEQYF,TGTGCCAGCAGTTACGGGACAGGGGGCTACGAGCAGTACTTC
NA,TRBJ1-2,TRBV15,TRBD1,CATSRDSRTGLGYTF,TGTGCCACCAGCAGAGATTCCAGGACAGGGTTGGGCTACACCTTC
NA,TRBJ1-4,TRBV19,NA,CASSIRGRGAEKLFF,TGTGCCAGTAGTATACGGGGCAGGGGTGCTGAAAAACTGTTTTTT
NA,TRBJ2-7,TRBV18,NA,CASSLLSGDYEQYF,TGTGCCAGCTCACTCTTGAGTGGTGATTACGAGCAGTACTTC
NA,TRBJ2-2,TRBV29-1,NA,CSVEAVWGTGELFF,TGCAGCGTTGAAGCTGTGTGGGGAACCGGGGAGCTGTTTTTT
NA,TRBJ1-3,TRBV30,TRBD1,CAWSSGTASSGNTIYF,TGTGCCTGGAGCTCGGGGACAGCTAGCTCTGGAAACACCATATATTTT
NA,TRBJ2-5,TRBV28,NA,CASTPARQRSNQETQYF,TGTGCCAGCACCCCCGCAAGACAGCGTAGTAACCAAGAGACCCAGTACTTC
NA,TRBJ2-7,TRBV2,NA,CASSLGYEQYF,TGTGCCAGCAGTCTCGGGTACGAGCAGTACTTC
NA,TRBJ1-1,TRBV30,NA,CALNRARTEAFF,TGTGCCTTGAACCGGGCCCGCACTGAAGCTTTCTTT
NA,TRBJ1-6,TRBV27,TRBD1,CASSSGQGGASYNSPLHF,TGTGCCAGCAGTTCGGGACAGGGAGGGGCCTCCTATAATTCACCCCTCCACTTT
NA,TRBJ2-3,TRBV19,TRBD2,CASSMLERGWDTQYF,TGTGCCAGTAGTATGCTTGAGCGGGGCTGGGATACGCAGTATTTT
NA,TRBJ2-7,TRBV7-9,NA,CASSLEPGDEQYF,TGTGCCAGCAGCTTAGAACCAGGAGACGAGCAGTACTTC
NA,TRBJ1-1,TRBV7-8,NA,CASTPGLNTEAFF,TGTGCCAGCACCCCGGGGCTGAACACTGAAGCTTTCTTT
NA,TRBJ2-6,TRBV7-2,NA,CASSLTTGANVLTF,TGTGCCAGCAGCTTAACCACTGGGGCCAACGTCCTGACTTTC
NA,TRBJ2-5,TRBV7-2,TRBD2,CASSLTSGGRGETQYF,TGTGCCAGCAGCTTAACTAGCGGGGGGCGGGGAGAGACCCAGTACTTC
once,TRBJ2-7,TRBV7-2,NA,CASVTSGSDSYEQYF,TGTGCCAGCGTGACCTCGGGGAGCGACTCCTACGAGCAGTACTTC
NA,TRBJ1-1,TRBV12-3/TRBV12-4,NA,CASSLLRGTEAFF,TGTGCCAGCAGTTTACTTAGGGGCACTGAAGCTTTCTTT
NA,TRBJ1-1,TRBV13,NA,CASSQILGNLNTEAFF,TGTGCCAGCAGCCAAATCCTCGGGAATTTGAACACTGAAGCTTTCTTT
once,TRBJ1-1,TRBV5-6,NA,CASSLLPTANTEAFF,TGTGCCAGCAGCTTGCTCCCCACGGCGAACACTGAAGCTTTCTTT
NA,TRBJ1-1,TRBV19,TRBD1,CASSRQGEVNTEAFF,TGTGCCAGTAGTAGACAGGGGGAGGTGAACACTGAAGCTTTCTTT
NA,TRBJ1-6,TRBV6-5,TRBD1,CASGQGRSSPLHF,TGTGCCAGCGGACAGGGGAGAAGTTCACCCCTCCACTTT
NA,TRBJ1-6,TRBV3-1/TRBV3-2,TRBD1,CASSQLAQGGSPLHF,TGTGCCAGCAGCCAACTGGCTCAGGGGGGGTCACCCCTCCACTTT
NA,TRBJ1-3,TRBV7-2,NA,CASSPGGDLAGIYF,TGTGCCAGCAGCCCCGGGGGGGATCTGGCGGGCATATATTTT
NA,TRBJ2-2,TRBV12-3/TRBV12-4,NA,CATRRGNTGELFF,TGTGCCACGAGACGGGGGAACACCGGGGAGCTGTTTTTT
NA,TRBJ1-1,TRBV5-1,NA,CASSLANERPEAFF,TGCGCCAGCAGCTTGGCTAATGAGCGCCCGGAAGCTTTCTTT
NA,TRBJ2-1,TRBV4-3,NA,CASSQISGSSYNEQFF,TGCGCCAGCAGCCAAATCTCGGGGTCCTCCTACAATGAGCAGTTCTTC
NA,TRBJ2-3,TRBV3-1/TRBV3-2,NA,CASSPLGTDTQYF,TGTGCCAGCAGCCCCCTAGGGACAGATACGCAGTATTTT